This T cell receptor beta chain was observed in a study of early T cells in non-severe SARS-CoV-2 infection (dated by TCRdb to the early 2020s). As for the study more broadly: Bulk RNA from unsorted whole blood was used for TCR sequencing, so alpha and beta chains could not be paired.

The paper's findings and limits, for the study overall: VDJdb matching was skewed toward anti-spike CD8 responses and likely underestimated virus-specific expansions, missing private and CD4 specificities.

Germline trimming amounts to 5 bases on V and 4 bases on J, with 8 as the count of junction bases outside the gene matches. Sequences SGHTA (CDR1) and FQGTGA (CDR2) are obtained from the germline V gene. The CDR3 holds 15 amino acids from the cysteine to the phenylalanine. The only DNA kept is the CDR3, 45 bases in frame from the first base. The study was a case-control design nested within a healthcare worker cohort in London, UK, with weekly nasopharyngeal swab PCR tests and blood sampling. Healthcare workers were recruited between 23 and 31 March 2020, during the week of the UK lockdown, and were followed weekly for up to about 15 weeks. The library was obtained by 5' RACE. Instrument used: NextSeq 500. In the TCR library protocol, unique molecular identifiers were attached to individual cDNA molecules to correct for PCR bias and sequencing error. Both TCR alpha and beta chains were sequenced, and tight co-correlation was observed between alpha and beta sequence abundances in each sample. The authors' analysis ran thus. Decombinator V4 was used to annotate the V gene, J gene and CDR3 of the TCR sequences. Expanded TCRs were defined as changing significantly between any two time points under a Poisson model with p below 0.0001. TCR abundances were normalised to the total number of TCRs sequenced per sample and were expressed as counts per million. MAIT TCRs were defined by TRAV1-2 paired with TRAJ12, TRAJ20 or TRAJ33, and iNKT TCRs by TRAV10 paired with TRAJ18. A search of VDJdb, accessed on 1 November 2021, was run for TCRs annotated to CMV, EBV and SARS-CoV-2, with TCRs annotated for multiple antigens excluded. TCRdb cleaned the public reads at Q25 with fastp, built clones with MiXCR and kept in-frame beta chains. For every CDR3 protein sequence, its rows merge into one entry that carries the most common genes and DNA. The V and J calls were determined by TCRdb, not by the authors. The sample records fewer than 100,000 distinct CDR3 sequences, about 9.6% of which are singletons. The ten top clones hold 4.8% of the sample.

A remark on this clonotype: No antigen is known for it. No base qualities exist here, and no much larger clone lies one base off it.

The sequenced sample consisted of whole blood. Recombination joined TRBV7-3 with TRBJ2-1, and TRBD2 aligns with 7 junction nucleotides. The TCR originated in an adult who was a healthcare worker with PCR-confirmed SARS-CoV-2 infection or an uninfected control (not recorded which). The DNA sequence follows: TGTGCCAGCAGCGTTGATCGGGGAGGGTACAATGAGCAGTTCTTC. Translated, this gives CASSVDRGGYNEQFF.